This TCR beta chain was recovered during a study of T cells expressing NK-cell markers. The wider study: Investigators obtained TCR beta repertoires from sorted CD3+CD56+NKG2C+, CD3+CD56+NKG2C- and CD3+CD56-NKG2C+ T cells. Sequencing covered eight donors, seven HCMV-seropositive and one seronegative. Study-level findings and limits: NKG2C+ dominant clonotype frequencies in more than 5 donors were roughly 1.0-7.5% of CD8+ T cells. Several donors likewise had their CD3+CD56-NKG2C+ fraction led by these clonotypes.

CDR1 and CDR2 from the germline V gene are SGHAT and FQDESV (reference sequence). The CDR3 has 19 amino acids. Points on this clonotype: The antigen remains unidentified.

TCRdb re-called the 5' RACE reads and shows each CDR3 protein once, DNA omitted. The listing records about 120,000 distinct CDR3 sequences. The receptor's source is a woman aged 18 to 75 in good health. This rearrangement joins TRBV11-1 to TRBJ2-3; TCRdb indicates TRBD2, and absent DNA this call remains unverified. Sequencing input: blood T cells: a sorted CD56 or NKG2C T cell subset, CD4+ or CD8+ T cells, or bulk PBMC T cells (not recorded which). CDR3 sequence reads: CASIPPGLAGAPHTDTQYF.